Described below is a single T cell receptor (beta chain) sequence and its context. One entry per CDR3 protein results from TCRdb running MiXCR on the RT-PCR reads. This table holds 650,000 to 800,000 distinct CDR3 sequences, more than 13% found once. Germline values: CDR1 SGHRS, CDR2 YFSETQ. The CDR3 covers 15 residues. Trimming pared 0 bases from V and 5 bases from J, leaving 14 bases between. This rearrangement joins TRBV5-1 to TRBJ1-1, with a possible D match to TRBD1 (5 bases). Sequenced sample: memory CD4+ T cells from blood. This receptor was identified in a female donor in good health, serving as a healthy control. The CDR3 protein is CASSLEEGTTTEAFF. CDR3 in DNA: TGCGCCAGCAGCTTGGAGGAGGGGACGACTACTGAAGCTTTCTTT.